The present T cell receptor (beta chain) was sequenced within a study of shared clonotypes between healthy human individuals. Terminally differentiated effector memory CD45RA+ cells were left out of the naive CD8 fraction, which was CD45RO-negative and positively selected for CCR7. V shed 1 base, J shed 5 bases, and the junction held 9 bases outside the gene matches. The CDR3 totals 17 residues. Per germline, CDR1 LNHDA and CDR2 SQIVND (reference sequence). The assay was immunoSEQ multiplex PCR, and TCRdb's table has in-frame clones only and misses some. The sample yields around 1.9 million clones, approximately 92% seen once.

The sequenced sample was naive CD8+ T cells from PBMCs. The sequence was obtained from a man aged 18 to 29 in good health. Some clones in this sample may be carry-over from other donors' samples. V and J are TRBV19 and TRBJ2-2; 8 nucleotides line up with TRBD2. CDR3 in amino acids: CASSIVVTGGDTGELFF. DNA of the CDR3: TGTGCCAGTAGTATAGTCGTTACGGGAGGGGATACCGGGGAGCTGTTTTTT.